This note documents a single T cell receptor (beta chain) sequence. V trimming: 6 bases; J trimming: 0 bases; junction bases outside the gene matches: 9. The germline V gene has CDR1 MNHEY and CDR2 SMNVEV (reference sequence). The CDR3 loop spans 16 amino acids. Sequenced by immunoSEQ multiplex PCR; TCRdb stores in-frame clones only, minus some. This sample yields roughly 180,000 clones, of which 65% to 90% are seen a single time; around 8.2% belongs to the top ten. The entry originates in a study of blood T cell repertoires in COVID-19. The clonotype originates from a man in his 60s with acute or convalescent COVID-19. The sample comprised peripheral blood. The rearrangement joins TRBV27 to TRBJ2-3; 7 bases match TRBD2. DNA of the CDR3: TGTGCCAGCAGGCAACTAGCGTCCTTTAGCACAGATACGCAGTATTTT. This sequence encodes CASRQLASFSTDTQYF.